This TCR beta chain was sequenced for a study of T cells in Graves' hyperthyroidism and ophthalmopathy. Trimming left V 2 bases short and J 5 bases short, with 12 bases between. Germline V gives CDR1 SEHNR, CDR2 FQNEAQ (reference sequence). The CDR3 runs 14 residues. Authors of the study amplified TCR beta CDR3 regions from RNA transcripts. The study used the HTBI primer set for a first-round RT-PCR of the TCR CDR3. MiXCR was run by TCRdb on the multiplex PCR reads, yielding one entry per CDR3 protein. The table lists roughly 570,000 distinct CDR3 sequences, about 43% of them singletons. Study findings and constraints: The majority of expanded thyroid clonotypes above 0.001 also appeared in blood.

Researchers barred patients who had uncontrolled infection, other autoimmune disease, pregnancy or lactation. Together with thyroid ultrasound, orbital computed tomography, serum thyroxine and TRAb, clinical symptoms were used for diagnoses. Points on this clonotype: Its antigen is not identified.

This TCR was recovered from an adult woman with Graves' disease, either hyperthyroidism or ophthalmopathy (not recorded which). The sequenced sample consisted of peripheral blood or thyroid tissue (not recorded which). The chain carries TRBV7-9 and TRBJ1-2, with D possibly being TRBD1 (6 bases). CDR3 in DNA: TGTGCCAGCAGCTTAAGACAGGCGTATTATGGCTACACCTTC. Translation gives CASSLRQAYYGYTF.